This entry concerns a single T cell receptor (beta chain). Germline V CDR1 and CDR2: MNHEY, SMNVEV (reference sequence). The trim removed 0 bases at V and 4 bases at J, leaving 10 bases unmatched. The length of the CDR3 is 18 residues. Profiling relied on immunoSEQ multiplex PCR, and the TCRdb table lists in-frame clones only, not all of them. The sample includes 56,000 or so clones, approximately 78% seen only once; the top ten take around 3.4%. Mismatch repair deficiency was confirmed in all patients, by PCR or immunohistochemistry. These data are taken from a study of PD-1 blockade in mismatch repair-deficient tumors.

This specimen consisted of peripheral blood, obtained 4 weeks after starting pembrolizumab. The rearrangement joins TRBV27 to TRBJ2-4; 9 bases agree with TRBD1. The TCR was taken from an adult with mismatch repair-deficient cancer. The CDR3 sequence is CASSLSGVPTGGKNIQYF. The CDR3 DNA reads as TGTGCCAGCAGTTTATCGGGAGTTCCGACAGGGGGAAAAAACATTCAGTACTTC.